The 15 T cell receptor beta chains in this list originate from one sample, sequenced in a study of graft-versus-host responses after intestinal transplantation. TCRdb's table, derived via immunoSEQ multiplex PCR, lists solely in-frame clones and lacks some. This table has about 99,000 clones, approximately 93% appearing once. The antigens of these receptors remain unknown. Here the sequenced sample was unstimulated CD8+ T cells sorted from spleen or lymph node cells, taken before intestinal transplant. These receptors came from a human donor who received an intestinal transplant.

The J gene is TRBJ1-6, the V gene TRBV5-4, with 10 bases lining up with TRBD1. CDR1 and CDR2 from the germline V gene are SGHNT and YYREEE (reference sequence). With V trimmed by 2 bases and J by 1 base, 6 bases remained unmatched. This CDR3 has 18 amino acids. The CDR3 nucleotides are TGTGCCAGCAGCTTCGGGACAGGGGAGGGATCCTATAATTCACCCCTCCACTTT. Encoded protein: CASSFGTGEGSYNSPLHF. Full variable domain (outside the CDR3, taken from reference TRBV5-4 and TRBJ1-6): ETGVTQSPTHLIKTRGQQVTLRCSSQSGHNTVSWYQQALGQGPQFIFQYYREEENGRGNFPPRFSGLQFPNYSSELNVNALELDDSALYLCASSFGTGEGSYNSPLHFGNGTRLTVT.

CDR3 in DNA: TGCGCCAGCAGTGACCAGGGCTATAGGGATGAGCAGTTCTTC. The encoded protein is CASSDQGYRDEQFF. The chain employs TRBV10-1 and TRBJ2-1; maybe TRBD1 (5 bases). Germline-derived CDR1 and CDR2 are WNHNN and SYGVQD (reference sequence). The CDR3 totals 14 residues. The V and J ends lost 3 bases and 8 bases respectively, with 14 bases between them.

J is TRBJ2-5 and V is TRBV10-2, with unresolved D. Trimming pared 8 bases from V and 4 bases from J, leaving 14 bases between. CDR1 is WSHSY, CDR2 SAAADI, per germline. The CDR3 length is 13 residues. CDR3 sequence: CASLDGPGETQYF. As DNA, the CDR3 is TGCGCCAGCCTCGACGGGCCGGGAGAGACCCAGTACTTC.

This clone appeared once. The chain carries TRBV10-2 and TRBJ1-3, with D tentatively TRBD1 (5 bases). This CDR3 has 13 residues. Germline V gene lookup returns CDR1 WSHSY and CDR2 SAAADI. Trimming shortened V by 0 bases and J by 11 bases, and 11 bases separated the two germline ends. The CDR3 DNA reads as TGCGCCAGCAGTGAGTCAAAGGGGAGGGCCATATATTTT. Its protein is CASSESKGRAIYF.

The chain is built from TRBV5-4 and TRBJ2-7; D possibly corresponds to TRBD2 (6 bases). With 3 bases removed from V and 0 bases from J, the gap between germline ends came to 7 bases. Germline V gene sequence: CDR1 SGHNT, CDR2 YYREEE (reference sequence). CDR3 length: 13 amino acids. CDR3 sequence: CASSSGGSYEQYF. CDR3 nucleotide sequence: TGTGCCAGCAGCTCCGGGGGCTCCTACGAGCAGTACTTC.

V is TRBV25-1 and J is TRBJ1-1; D is possibly TRBD1 (5 bases). The V and J ends lost 5 bases and 4 bases respectively, with 11 bases between them. The CDR3 consists of 13 residues. Germline lookup yields CDR1 MGHDK and CDR2 SYGVNS. Here the CDR3 reads CASSQGDVTEAFF. CDR3 in DNA: TGTGCCAGCAGTCAAGGGGACGTCACTGAAGCTTTCTTT.

J is TRBJ1-1 and V is TRBV2, with D possibly being TRBD1 (5 bases). From germline, CDR1 is SNHLY and CDR2 FYNNEI. The CDR3 extends over 13 amino acids. V dropped 8 bases and J dropped 4 bases, with 14 bases sitting between them. The chain's CDR3 is CASLRGFFTEAFF. The CDR3 DNA reads TGTGCCAGCTTGAGGGGTTTCTTCACTGAAGCTTTCTTT.

V gene TRBV6-6 combines with J gene TRBJ1-2, with 7 bases fitting TRBD1. Trimming at V came to 4 bases and at J to 6 bases, leaving 8 bases not matched to a gene. The CDR3 has 14 amino acids. Germline lookup yields CDR1 MNHNY and CDR2 SVGAGI (reference sequence). The CDR3 nucleotides are TGTGCCAGCAGTTTCAGGCAGGGGGTTGATGGCTACACCTTC. It translates to CASSFRQGVDGYTF.

The rearrangement uses TRBV4-1 and TRBJ1-6, with 7 bases that match TRBD1. The CDR3 has 17 residues. The germline CDR1 and CDR2 sequences are MGHRA and YSYEKL. Unmatched junction bases numbered 7, after V lost 1 base and J lost 4 bases. As DNA, the CDR3 is TGCGCCAGCAGCCAAGTGGCAGGGGGAGAGTATAATTCACCCCTCCACTTT. This sequence encodes CASSQVAGGEYNSPLHF.

The V and J genes are TRBV6-1 and TRBJ2-2, with 11 nucleotides matching TRBD2. CDR1 is MNHNS and CDR2 is SASEGT in the germline V gene. Trimming cost V 6 bases and J 10 bases; bases outside gene matches: 10. The CDR3 loop spans 15 amino acids. Written as DNA, the CDR3 is TGTGCCAGCAGAGAGACTAGCGGGGCCCCTCTGGAGCTGTTTTTT. It specifies CASRETSGAPLELFF.

This clone was picked up one time. The rearrangement links TRBV2 to TRBJ2-2, with TRBD1 matching over 9 bases. V shed 2 bases, J shed 6 bases, and the junction held 7 bases outside the gene matches. The CDR3 contains 16 residues. Germline V lookup: CDR1 SNHLY, CDR2 FYNNEI. CDR3 sequence (DNA): TGTGCCAGCAGTGAAACGAGACAGGGGGTCTCCGGGGAGCTGTTTTTT. As protein: CASSETRQGVSGELFF.

The genes are TRBV4-1 and TRBJ2-1, with 14 bases fitting TRBD2. CDR3 size: 18 residues. V lost 3 bases, J lost 4 bases, and 8 bases stayed unmatched. The germline V gene has CDR1 MGHRA and CDR2 YSYEKL. The chain's CDR3 is CASSHGLAGGIKYNEQFF. CDR3 sequence (DNA): TGCGCCAGCAGCCATGGACTAGCGGGGGGCATAAAGTACAATGAGCAGTTCTTC.

The chain has TRBV6-5 and TRBJ1-1; possible D gene TRBD1, 5 bases. The V and J ends lost 8 bases and 10 bases respectively, with 17 bases between them. Germline V lookup: CDR1 MNHEY, CDR2 SVGAGI. The CDR3 is 12 amino acids. The CDR3 region is CASGKGLEGAFF. For the CDR3, the DNA is TGTGCCAGCGGTAAGGGGCTTGAGGGAGCTTTCTTT.

The V and J genes are TRBV11-3 and TRBJ2-2; D is uncertain. CDR1 and CDR2 from the germline V gene are SGHNT and YENEEA. Between the trimmed V and J ends, which lost 5 bases and 6 bases, there was a span of 13 bases. This CDR3 contains 14 residues. CDR3 nucleotide sequence: TGTGCCAGCAGCCGAAGTTCACCGGCCGGGGAGCTGTTTTTT. This encodes CASSRSSPAGELFF. Combining the CDR3 with reference TRBV11-3 and TRBJ2-2 gives the whole variable domain EAGVVQSPRYKIIEKKQPVAFWCNPISGHNTLYWYLQNLGQGPELLIRYENEEAVDDSQLPKDRFSAERLKGVDSTLKIQPAELGDSAVYLCASSRSSPAGELFFGEGSRLTVL.

The chain couples TRBV5-4 to TRBJ2-7; the match to TRBD1 covers 9 bases. Trimming at V came to 5 bases and at J to 4 bases, leaving 1 base not matched to a gene. This CDR3 is 12 amino acids long. Per the germline V gene, CDR1 is SGHNT and CDR2 is YYREEE (reference sequence). The CDR3 protein is CASSGQGYEQYF. The DNA for the CDR3 is TGTGCCAGCAGTGGACAGGGGTACGAGCAGTACTTC. Together with reference TRBV5-4 and TRBJ2-7, the CDR3 gives the full variable domain: ETGVTQSPTHLIKTRGQQVTLRCSSQSGHNTVSWYQQALGQGPQFIFQYYREEENGRGNFPPRFSGLQFPNYSSELNVNALELDDSALYLCASSGQGYEQYFGPGTRLTVT.